This T cell receptor beta chain was profiled in a study of control samples from healthy donors and cancer patients. Germline V gene data show CDR1 as WNHNN and CDR2 as SYGVQD (reference sequence). Trimming took off 0 bases at V and 6 bases at J, with 27 bases between the two ends. This CDR3 has 20 amino acids. The method was immunoSEQ multiplex PCR; TCRdb's version includes in-frame clones alone and lacks a portion of them. The sample yields roughly 38,000 clones, approximately 87% seen once. V gene TRBV10-1 combines with J gene TRBJ2-1, with D possibly TRBD1 on 6 matching bases. This clonotype originated in a man aged 55 to 69 in good health. Input material: blood. The CDR3 DNA follows: TGCGCCAGCAGTGAGTCGAGGTCCGGCGGCAGGGGAAGGGTGGGCAATGAGCAGTTCTTC. It codes for CASSESRSGGRGRVGNEQFF.